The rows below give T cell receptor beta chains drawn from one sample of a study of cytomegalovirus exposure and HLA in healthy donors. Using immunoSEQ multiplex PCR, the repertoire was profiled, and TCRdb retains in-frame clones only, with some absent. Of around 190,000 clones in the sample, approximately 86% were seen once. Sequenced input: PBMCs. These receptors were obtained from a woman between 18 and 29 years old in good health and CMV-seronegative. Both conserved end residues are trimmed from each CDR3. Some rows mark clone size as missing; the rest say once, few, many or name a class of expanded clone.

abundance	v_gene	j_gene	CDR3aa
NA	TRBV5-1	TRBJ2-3	ASRFTPGQGTDTQY
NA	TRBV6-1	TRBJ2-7	ASSAFATGYEQY
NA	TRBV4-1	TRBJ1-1	ASSQSEVNTEAF
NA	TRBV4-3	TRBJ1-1	ASSQDDFTGLNTEAF
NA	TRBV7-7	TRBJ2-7	ASSLGTGDEQY
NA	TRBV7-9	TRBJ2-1	ASSHPGNYEQF
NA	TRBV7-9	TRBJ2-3	ASSQTSGDRTDTQY
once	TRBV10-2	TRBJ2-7	ASSESKAQSEQY
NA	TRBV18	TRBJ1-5	ASSRLQGRIEPQH
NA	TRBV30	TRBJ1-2	AWSRGGPPNGYT